This T cell receptor (beta chain) was identified during a study of CXCR3-negative and CXCR3-positive naive CD8 T cells. General study findings and limits: Naive subsets did not differ in surface CD5, and TRB CDR3 properties served to infer TCR strength. Partially decreased CXCR3 expression was recorded after cryopreservation, and fresh PBMCs were used in most assays.

TRB cDNA libraries were made by UMI-labeled 5' RACE. Each CDR3 protein gets one entry in TCRdb, which reprocessed the 5' RACE reads and gives no DNA. The repertoire table contains about 130,000 distinct CDR3 sequences. The CDR3 sequence is 13 residues long. CDR1 SGHVS and CDR2 FNYEAQ come from the germline V gene. In the case of this clonotype: Its antigen is undetermined.

The sequencing sample was made of naive CXCR3- CD8+ T cells from blood. Subset meaning: CD45RO-CCR7+CD27+CD95- naive CD8+ T cells lacking CXCR3 (TNR3-). The sequence came from a human donor in good health. Some clones in this sample may be carry-over from other donors' samples. V and J are TRBV7-6 and TRBJ2-7; without DNA, the TCRdb call of TRBD2 cannot be checked. The chain's CDR3 is CASRGGVGLEQYF. Looking up the rest from reference TRBV7-6 and TRBJ2-7 gives the full variable domain: GAGVSQSPRYKVTKRGQDVALRCDPISGHVSLYWYRQALGQGPEFLTYFNYEAQQDKSGLPNDRFSAERPEGSISTLTIQRTEQRDSAMYRCASRGGVGLEQYFGPGTRLTVT.